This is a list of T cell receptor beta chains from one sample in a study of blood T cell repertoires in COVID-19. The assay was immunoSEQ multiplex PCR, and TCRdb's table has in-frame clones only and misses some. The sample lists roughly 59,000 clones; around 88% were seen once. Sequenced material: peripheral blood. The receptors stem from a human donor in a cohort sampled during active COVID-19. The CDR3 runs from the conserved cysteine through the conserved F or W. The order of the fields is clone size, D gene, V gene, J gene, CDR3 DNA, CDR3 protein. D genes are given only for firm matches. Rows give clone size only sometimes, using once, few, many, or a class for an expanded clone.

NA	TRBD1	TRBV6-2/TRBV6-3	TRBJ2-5	TGTGCCAGCAGTATTGACAGGGACGGAGAGACCCAGTACTTC	CASSIDRDGETQYF
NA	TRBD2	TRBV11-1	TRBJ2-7	TGTGCCAGCAGCATCGGCGGGGGGAACATTTTAAATTTC	CASSIGGGNILNF
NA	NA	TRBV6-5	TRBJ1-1	TGTGCCAGCAGTTACTCTGAGGCAGGGAGGGACACTGAAGCTTTCTTT	CASSYSEAGRDTEAFF
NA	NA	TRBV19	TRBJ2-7	TGTGCCAGTAGTATTAAAGGCTCAGGAACTTTTACCTACGAGCAGTACTTC	CASSIKGSGTFTYEQYF
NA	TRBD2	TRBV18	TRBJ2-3	TGTGCCAGCTCACCATTAGCGGGGGGGACCACAGATACGCAGTATTTT	CASSPLAGGTTDTQYF
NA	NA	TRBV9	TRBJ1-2	TGTGCCAGCAGCGTAGAGGCAGGCAACTATGGCTACACCTTC	CASSVEAGNYGYTF
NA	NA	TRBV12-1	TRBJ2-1	TGTGCCAGCAGCCTCAGAAGGGCTAGCGGGAGCAATGAGCAGTTCTTC	CASSLRRASGSNEQFF
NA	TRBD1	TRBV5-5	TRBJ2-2	TGTGCCAGCAGCTTTAGATTGACAGGGTCTGCGAACACCGGGGAGCTGTTTTTT	CASSFRLTGSANTGELFF
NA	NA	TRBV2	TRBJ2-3	TGTGCCAGCTCTAAACCGGGACTGCAAGAGGCAGATACGCAGTATTTT	CASSKPGLQEADTQYF
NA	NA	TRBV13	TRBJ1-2	TGTGCCAGCAGTCCACAGGGCTATGGCTACACCTTC	CASSPQGYGYTF
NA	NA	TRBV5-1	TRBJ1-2	TGCGCCAGCAGCCCACTCCCGGGCGGGGGCTACACCTTC	CASSPLPGGGYTF
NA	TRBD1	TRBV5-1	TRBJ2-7	TGCGCCAGCAGCCCCGGACAGGGGCAAATCTTCTACGAGCAGTACTTC	CASSPGQGQIFYEQYF
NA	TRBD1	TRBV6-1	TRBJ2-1	TGTGCCAGCAGTGAACGTGGACAGGGCTACAATGAGCAGTTCTTC	CASSERGQGYNEQFF
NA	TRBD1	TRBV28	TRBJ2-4	TGTGCCAGCACCCCAGGGGGCGAAAACATTCAGTACTTC	CASTPGGENIQYF
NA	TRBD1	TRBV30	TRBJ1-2	TGTGCCTGGAGCACAGGGGTGGGCTACACCTTC	CAWSTGVGYTF
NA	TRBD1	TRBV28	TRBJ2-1	TGTGCCAGCACTCAGACAGGGGTCGAGCAGTTCTTC	CASTQTGVEQFF
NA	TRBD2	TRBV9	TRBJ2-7	TGTGCCAGCAGCGAACTACCCCCACTAGCGGGGGAATACGAGCAGTACTTC	CASSELPPLAGEYEQYF
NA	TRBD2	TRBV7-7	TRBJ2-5	TGTGCTAGCAGCTACGGGACTAGCGGGAGAAAGACCCAGTACTTC	CASSYGTSGRKTQYF
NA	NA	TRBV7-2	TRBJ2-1	TGTGCCAGCAGCTTAATAGGGCGGGATTTTGCCAATGAGCAGTTCTTC	CASSLIGRDFANEQFF
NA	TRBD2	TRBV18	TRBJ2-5	TGTGCCAGCTCACTACTAGCGGGGGGGCAAGAGACCCAGTACTTC	CASSLLAGGQETQYF
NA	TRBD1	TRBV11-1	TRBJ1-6	TGTGCCAGCAGGTCGACCGGGACAGGCAATTCACCCCTCCACTTT	CASRSTGTGNSPLHF
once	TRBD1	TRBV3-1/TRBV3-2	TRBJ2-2	TGTGCCAGCTCCCGACAGGGACGTGGCACCGGGGAGCTGTTTTTT	CASSRQGRGTGELFF
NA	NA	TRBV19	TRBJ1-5	TGTGCCAGTAGTTCCAGGGATAATCAGCCCCAGCATTTT	CASSSRDNQPQHF
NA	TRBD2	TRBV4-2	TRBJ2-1	TGTGCCAGCAGCCCTCGACTAGCGGTAACCCAACAGCAGTTCTTC	CASSPRLAVTQQQFF
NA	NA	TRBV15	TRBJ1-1	TGTGCCACCTCTTCGGGGTACAACACTGAAGCTTTCTTT	CATSSGYNTEAFF
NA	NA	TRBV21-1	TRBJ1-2	TGTGCCAGCAGCAAACTTGCTGTGCGGGACAGGCGAAGTGTTGGCTACACCTTC	CASSKLAVRDRRSVGYTF
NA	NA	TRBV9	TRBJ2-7	TGTGCCAGCAGCCCGCAATCTAGCGTGAACCCCTACGAGCAGTACTTC	CASSPQSSVNPYEQYF
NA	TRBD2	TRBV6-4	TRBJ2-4	TGTGCCAGTAGCGGGGGGACCAAAAACATTCAGTACTTC	CASSGGTKNIQYF
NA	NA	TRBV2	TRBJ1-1	TGTGCCAGCACGGGAGTGAACACTGAAGCTTTCTTT	CASTGVNTEAFF
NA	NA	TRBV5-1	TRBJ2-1	TGCGCCAGCACAGAGGGTAGGGAGCAGTTCTTC	CASTEGREQFF
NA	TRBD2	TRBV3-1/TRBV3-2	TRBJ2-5	TGTGCCAGCAGCCAAGAAGAGGGCGGGAGGCCTCAAGAGACCCAGTACTTC	CASSQEEGGRPQETQYF
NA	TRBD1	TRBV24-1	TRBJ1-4	TGTGCCACCAGTGATTTTAAACGGACAGGGACCGCTCTTCGGGAAAAACTGTTTTTT	CATSDFKRTGTALREKLFF
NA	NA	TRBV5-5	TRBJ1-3	TGTGCCAGCAGCTTTTCCCCGGGGGAGTACTCTGGAAACACCATATATTTT	CASSFSPGEYSGNTIYF
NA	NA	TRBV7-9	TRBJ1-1	TGTGCCAGCAGCTTCCCGGGGGGCACTGAAGCTTTCTTT	CASSFPGGTEAFF
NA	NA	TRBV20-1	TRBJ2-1	TGCAGTGCTAGTCCGGGACTGGGGTACAATGAGCAGTTCTTC	CSASPGLGYNEQFF
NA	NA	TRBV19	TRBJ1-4	TGTGCCAGTAGTAACAGGGTGGAACTGTTTTTT	CASSNRVELFF
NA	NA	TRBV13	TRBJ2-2	TGTGCCAGCAGCTTAGGCCCCAGTACCGGGGAGCTGTTTTTT	CASSLGPSTGELFF
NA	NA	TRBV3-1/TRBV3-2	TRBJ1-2	TGTGCCAGCAGCCAACTAACAGGTGGTGGCTACACCTTC	CASSQLTGGGYTF
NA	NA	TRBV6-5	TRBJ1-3	TGTGCCAGCAGTACAGTCTCTCTGGCAAACACCATATATTTT	CASSTVSLANTIYF
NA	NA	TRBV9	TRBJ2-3	TGTGCCAGCAGCGTAGTCTCAGCGGTAAGCACAGATACGCAGTATTTT	CASSVVSAVSTDTQYF
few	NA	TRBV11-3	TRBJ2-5	TGTGCCAGCAGCTTTAAACAGAAAGAGACCCAGTACTTC	CASSFKQKETQYF
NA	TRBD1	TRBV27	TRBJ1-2	TGTGCCAGCAGTTTAAACAGGGGACTTGGCTACACCTTC	CASSLNRGLGYTF
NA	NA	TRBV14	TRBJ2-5	TGTGCCAGCAGCCAATATAGAAGGGGGCAAGAGACCCAGTACTTC	CASSQYRRGQETQYF
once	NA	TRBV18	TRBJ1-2	TGTGCCAGCCGGGGGACGGAGTATGGCTACACCTTC	CASRGTEYGYTF
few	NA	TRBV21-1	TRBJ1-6	TGTGCCAGCAATATCTACAGGGTGGAATCACCCCTCCACTTT	CASNIYRVESPLHF
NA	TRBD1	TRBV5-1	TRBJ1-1	TGCGCCAGCAGCGGTAACAGGGGGAACACTGAAGCTTTCTTT	CASSGNRGNTEAFF
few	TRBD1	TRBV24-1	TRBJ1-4	TGTGCCACCAGTGATCCGGGACAGGGAGGAACTAATGAAAAACTGTTTTTT	CATSDPGQGGTNEKLFF
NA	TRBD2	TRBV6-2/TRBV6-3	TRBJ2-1	TGTGCCAGCAGTTACAGCGGACTAGCGGGGGGGTACAATGAGCAGTTCTTC	CASSYSGLAGGYNEQFF
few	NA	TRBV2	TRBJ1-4	TGTGCCAGCAGTGAACAGGTCACAGGGACGGGTGAAAAACTGTTTTTT	CASSEQVTGTGEKLFF
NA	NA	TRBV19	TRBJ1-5	TGTGCCAGTAGTACTGGGACATTTTATAGCAATCAGCCCCAGCATTTT	CASSTGTFYSNQPQHF
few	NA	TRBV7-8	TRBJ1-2	TGTGCCAGCAGCTTCAGGGTAGGGGACTATGGCTACACCTTC	CASSFRVGDYGYTF
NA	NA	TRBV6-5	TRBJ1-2	TGTGCCAGCAGTTCCCCTTCTTCGGGGAATCATGGCTACACCTTC	CASSSPSSGNHGYTF